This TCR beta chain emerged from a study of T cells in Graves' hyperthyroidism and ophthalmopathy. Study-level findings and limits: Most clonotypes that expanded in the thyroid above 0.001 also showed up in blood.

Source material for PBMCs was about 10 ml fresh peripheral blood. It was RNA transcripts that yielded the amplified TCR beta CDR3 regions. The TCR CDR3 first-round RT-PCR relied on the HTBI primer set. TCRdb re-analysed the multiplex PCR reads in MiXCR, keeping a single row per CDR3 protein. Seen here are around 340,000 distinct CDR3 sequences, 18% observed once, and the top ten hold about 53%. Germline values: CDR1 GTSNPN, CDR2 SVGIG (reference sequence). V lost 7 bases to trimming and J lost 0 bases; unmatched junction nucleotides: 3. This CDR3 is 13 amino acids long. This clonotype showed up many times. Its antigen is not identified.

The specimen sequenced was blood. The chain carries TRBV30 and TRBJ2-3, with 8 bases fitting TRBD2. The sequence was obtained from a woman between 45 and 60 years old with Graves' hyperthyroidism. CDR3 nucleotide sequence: TGTGCCTACACTAGCGGCAGCACAGATACGCAGTATTTT. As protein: CAYTSGSTDTQYF.